The 17 T cell receptor beta chains listed next were all sequenced from one sample in a study of cytomegalovirus exposure and HLA in healthy donors. 13 Jbeta primers and 60 Vbeta primers were used for the PCR. TCRdb keeps only in-frame clones here, not all; method: immunoSEQ multiplex PCR. Here the sample spans 150,000 or so clones, approximately 82% being singletons. The sequencing sample was made of PBMCs. These receptors were collected from a male donor in good health and CMV-seronegative.

This clone has only a few counts. An end of the junction differs from the germline gene, which may be a read error. The rearrangement links TRBV7-3 to TRBJ2-1; 10 nucleotides agree with TRBD1. Germline loops: CDR1 SGHTA, CDR2 FQGTGA. The CDR3 runs to 17 residues. CDR3 bases: TGTTCCAGCAGCTTCCAAGGAGGAGGGACAGGGGTCAATGAGCAGTTCTTC. It yields the protein CSSSFQGGGTGVNEQFF.

This clone was observed a handful of times. The gene calls are TRBV14 and TRBJ2-2; the match to TRBD1 covers 9 bases. CDR1 and CDR2 (germline): SGHDN, FVKESK. V lost 6 bases to trimming and J lost 6 bases; unmatched junction nucleotides: 8. This CDR3 spans 15 amino acids. The CDR3 loop reads CASRTGTGSAGELFF. CDR3 bases: TGTGCCAGCAGGACCGGGACAGGGAGTGCCGGGGAGCTGTTTTTT.

V gene TRBV6-1 combines with J gene TRBJ2-2, with 8 bases matching TRBD1. There are 12 residues in the CDR3. Germline loops: CDR1 MNHNS, CDR2 SASEGT. The CDR3 protein is CVSGQDTGELFF. The CDR3 region has the DNA TGTGTCTCGGGACAGGACACCGGGGAGCTGTTTTTT.

V and J are TRBV27 and TRBJ2-7; 8 bases are a match to TRBD2. The germline V gene encodes CDR1 MNHEY and CDR2 SMNVEV (reference sequence). Unmatched junction bases numbered 8, after V lost 4 bases and J lost 0 bases. The CDR3 spans 16 residues. As DNA, the CDR3 is TGTGCCAGCAGTTCTCCCCACACTAGCGGCTCCTACGAGCAGTACTTC. It is translated as CASSSPHTSGSYEQYF.

This CDR3 reads CASSVASGTGEGYTF. As DNA, the CDR3 is TGTGCCAGCAGCGTAGCCTCCGGGACAGGGGAAGGCTACACCTTC. This chain uses TRBV9 with TRBJ1-2, with TRBD1 matching 10 bases. This CDR3 contains 15 residues. V lost 0 bases and J lost 8; bases outside the gene matches: 7. Germline loops: CDR1 SGDLS, CDR2 YYNGEE. Using reference TRBV9 and TRBJ1-2 for the parts outside the CDR3, the full variable domain is DSGVTQTPKHLITATGQRVTLRCSPRSGDLSVYWYQQSLDQGLQFLIQYYNGEERAKGNILERFSAQQFPDLHSELNLSSLELGDSALYFCASSVASGTGEGYTFGSGTRLTVV.

V gene TRBV11-2 combines with J gene TRBJ1-2; no reliable D call. CDR1 is SGHAT and CDR2 is FQNNGV in the germline V gene. The CDR3 runs 14 residues. Trimming stripped 5 bases from V and 2 bases from J, with 12 bases between. This CDR3 is CASSPAHRNYGYTF. The CDR3 coding sequence is TGTGCCAGCAGCCCCGCGCATCGAAACTATGGCTACACCTTC.

The chain has TRBV7-9 and TRBJ2-1, with 9 bases matching TRBD1. The germline V gene encodes CDR1 SEHNR and CDR2 FQNEAQ (reference sequence). The CDR3 is 13 residues long. V lost 5 bases, J lost 8 bases, and 4 bases stayed unmatched. As DNA, the CDR3 is TGTGCCAGCAGCCATACAGGGGGCGATGAGCAGTTCTTC. Its translation is CASSHTGGDEQFF.

DNA for the CDR3: TGCGCCAGCAGCGATACAGGGGGCGGTGTTACTGAAGCTTTCTTT. Encoded protein: CASSDTGGGVTEAFF. The chain links TRBV5-1 to TRBJ1-1; 9 bases map to TRBD1. Germline CDR1 and CDR2: SGHRS and YFSETQ. V trimming: 4 bases; J trimming: 5 bases; junction bases outside the gene matches: 9. The CDR3 spans 15 residues.

The chain carries TRBV5-1 and TRBJ2-1, with 10 bases that match TRBD2. Germline V gene data show CDR1 as SGHRS and CDR2 as YFSETQ. The CDR3 spans 16 residues. V gave up 4 bases and J gave up 10 bases; unmatched junction bases: 14. Here the CDR3 reads CASSMYGASGSGEQFF. CDR3 coding DNA: TGCGCCAGCAGCATGTACGGGGCTAGCGGGAGTGGCGAGCAGTTCTTC.

Written as DNA, the CDR3 is TGCGCCAGCACCTCCAATATTGTCGAGATCGGGTATGGCTACACCTTC. Translating gives CASTSNIVEIGYGYTF. J is TRBJ1-2 and V is TRBV4-3; D gene ambiguous. This CDR3 is built from 16 residues. Germline assignment: CDR1 LGHNA and CDR2 YSLEER. Trimming shortened V by 7 bases and J by 5 bases, and 23 bases separated the two germline ends.

This clone was counted between two and nine times. The CDR3 DNA reads TGTGCCAGCGCGGGGCCAGGCGAACCTGAAGCTTTCTTT. This codes for CASAGPGEPEAFF. V gene TRBV5-4 combines with J gene TRBJ1-1, with D possibly matching TRBD1 (5 bases). Deletions cut 7 bases from V and 6 bases from J, with 16 bases between. The V gene's germline CDR1 is SGHNT and CDR2 YYREEE (reference sequence). This CDR3 has 13 residues.

This clone was detected only a few times. This sequence joins TRBV19 and TRBJ1-2, with TRBD1 matching over 8 bases. The junction had 2 bases not matched to a gene; V was cut back by 5 bases and J by 0 bases. This CDR3 has 14 residues. The germline V gene has CDR1 LNHDA and CDR2 SQIVND (reference sequence). The CDR3, as DNA: TGTGCCAGTAGTCCGGACAGGGCTAACTATGGCTACACCTTC. Protein sequence: CASSPDRANYGYTF.

The chain recombines TRBV27 with TRBJ1-2; D unclear. This CDR3 has 16 residues. Trimming left V 3 bases short and J 5 bases short, with 19 bases between. Germline CDR1 and CDR2: MNHEY and SMNVEV (reference sequence). CDR3 nucleotides: TGTGCCAGCAGTTTCCGACGGGGTGGGAGGGAATATGGCTACACCTTC. Protein sequence: CASSFRRGGREYGYTF.

This clone was seen more than once but under ten times. This chain links TRBV6-5 with TRBJ2-5; maybe TRBD2 (7 bases). V lost 7 bases, J lost 5 bases, and 20 bases lay in between. The CDR3 covers 15 residues. The germline V gene encodes CDR1 MNHEY and CDR2 SVGAGI. CDR3 in amino acids: CASTGGQLEGETQYF. CDR3 bases: TGTGCCAGCACCGGGGGGCAACTCGAGGGCGAGACCCAGTACTTC.

The J gene is TRBJ2-1, the V gene TRBV28; D possibly corresponds to TRBD1 (6 bases). The germline gives CDR1 MDHEN, CDR2 SYDVKM. Trimming pared 6 bases from V and 6 bases from J, leaving 15 bases between. CDR3 length: 14 residues. Here the CDR3 DNA reads TGTGCCAGCAGCCGACAGGTTGGGATCAATGAGCAGTTCTTC. Translated, it gives CASSRQVGINEQFF.

This clone was seen just once. The V call is TRBV6-5, the J call TRBJ2-1; D possibly corresponds to TRBD2 (5 bases). Germline V gene sequence: CDR1 MNHEY, CDR2 SVGAGI. V shed 1 base and J shed 2 bases, with 12 bases lying between them. CDR3 length: 16 residues. The CDR3 protein is CASSYYSLGPYNEQFF. In DNA, the CDR3 is TGTGCCAGCAGTTACTACTCACTAGGGCCCTACAATGAGCAGTTCTTC.

Regarding this clone: The identical CDR3 is also encoded by other nucleotide sequences in the sample. The J gene is TRBJ2-4, the V gene TRBV6-6, with 10 bases lining up with TRBD1. V gave up 8 bases and J gave up 3 bases; unmatched junction bases: 7. CDR3 length: 15 amino acids. Germline CDR1 and CDR2: MNHNY and SVGAGI (reference sequence). CDR3 loop: CASGRGQGNKNIQYF. In nucleotides, the CDR3 is TGTGCCAGCGGTAGGGGACAGGGGAACAAAAACATTCAGTACTTC.